This T cell receptor beta chain was observed in a study of molecular identifiers for immune sequencing clone quantification. Background on the study: RNA, taken in replicates from around 18,000 or 91,000 naive CD8 cells, was split five ways, with four sequenced.

This CDR3 region has 12 residues. Germline V gene data show CDR1 as SGHDT and CDR2 as YYEEEE. The ends were cut back, 4 bases at V and 6 bases at J, with 11 bases in the middle. Both previously described methods and listed TCR primers were employed to make bulk TCR libraries. Each CDR3 protein gets one entry after TCRdb re-called the PCR reads with MiXCR. This table holds hundreds of thousands of distinct CDR3 sequences, 24% found once. Libraries from naive CD8 cells were generated from approximately 22,000 to 940,000 sorted cells (with 10%, 30% or 50% RNA). Study-wide points: Clones with over 20 RNA copies captured over 97% of effector molecules but under 1% of naive ones.

On this clonotype: Its antigen remains unknown. This could be a read error, since a much larger clone is one nucleotide away.

This clonotype originated in a human donor in good health. Some libraries in this study had Jurkat cell RNA spiked in. Sequenced: naive CD8+ T cells from blood, with Jurkat cell RNA spiked in. The subset denotes: FACS-sorted CD8+CD4-CCR7+CD45RA+ naive T cells. The J gene is TRBJ2-7, the V gene TRBV5-6; tentative D call: TRBD2 (5 bases). The CDR3 protein is CASSAGNSEQYF. Here the CDR3 DNA reads TGTGCCAGCAGCGCCGGGAACTCCGAGCAGTACTTC.